This TCR beta chain came from a study of blood T cells in healthy people across ages (dated by TCRdb to 2015 to 2017). Some background on the complete study: Template switching captured roughly one uniquely barcoded TCR beta cDNA molecule per two T cells in model experiments. Age-related changes in TCR beta repertoire diversity were measured in the study by deep sequencing normalized with unique cDNA molecular identifiers. Four age groups were formed from the donors: young (average 16 years), middle-aged (roughly 38), aged (about 62) and long-lived (about 80). To avoid experimental bias, donors of different ages were spread randomly across the sequencing lanes. For two donors (one aged 18 to 29 and one aged 80 or older), the study analyzed two additional independent replicas of 1 million unique cDNA reads from the same blood draw.

There are a few counts of this clonotype. Its recognized antigen is unknown. Qualities for individual bases were not recorded, and no much larger clone is one base off. Library method: 5' RACE. The sequencer listed for this sample is Illumina HiSeq 2500. A second PCR of roughly 6 to 12 cycles was performed with a sample-barcoded 5' primer and a J-beta primer mix. A template-switch 5' adaptor carrying 12 random nucleotides introduced a unique molecular identifier onto each TCR beta cDNA molecule. Each sample yielded at least 2.5 million CDR3-containing paired-end reads. The Mint cDNA synthesis kit, primed by a TRBC-specific oligonucleotide, was used to synthesize first-strand cDNA from all RNA. All cDNA was treated with uracil-DNA glycosylase and then went through a first 18-cycle PCR with the universal primers M1SS and BC2_uni_R. As for how the authors treated the data: For normalization, 1 million high-quality reads were randomly selected from each sample, with every read carrying a distinct molecular identifier. Reads with shared molecular identifiers were discarded instead of being binned into consensus sequences. MiTCR, run with a Q25 quality threshold and the strictest error-elimination algorithm, handled CDR3 identification, clonotype clustering and error correction. Lower-bound total TCR beta diversity was estimated with a nonparametric unseen species model using Euler transformation. TCRdb itself trimmed the public reads at Q25 with fastp, ran MiXCR and retained productive beta chains. Rows matching on CDR3 protein sequence are summarized as one entry with the most common DNA and genes. V and J calls and clone size were set by TCRdb, not the authors. Counted in this sample were approximately 690,000 distinct CDR3 sequences; 40% to 45% of them appeared once. The top ten clones comprise around 32% of the sample.

On the study overall, not on this receptor specifically: A strong correlation was found between observed TCR beta diversity and the percentage of naive T cells measured by flow cytometry. Compared with the aged group, the long-lived group had more naive CD4+ T cells, fewer expanded clones and increased TCR diversity, suggesting age selection. As age increased, observed TCR beta diversity per million T cells dropped in a roughly linear way, and a significant reduction was already evident by age around 41. Estimates of total diversity from one million sequenced T cells were regarded as lower bounds and underestimates. The CMV infection status of donors was not known, potentially confounding age-related changes in expanded clonotypes. Conclusive comparison of naive and antigen-experienced compartments was prevented by the profiling of bulk unsorted PBMCs.

The roughly 39 donors, aged about 6 to 100 years, were systemically healthy Caucasian individuals from Russia. Approximately 11 milliliters of peripheral blood were drawn from each donor into EDTA-treated Vacutainer tubes. PBMCs were isolated by Ficoll-Paque density-gradient centrifugation, with at least 6.5 million obtained per sample. Total RNA, at least 5 micrograms per sample, was extracted from PBMCs with Trizol reagent. For every donor, an aliquot of PBMCs went through flow cytometry to measure the percentages of naive CD45RAhigh/CD27high T cells. Per the germline V gene (reference sequence), MNHEY is the CDR1 and SMNVEV is the CDR2. The CDR3, from cysteine to phenylalanine, totals 15 residues. Here the CDR3 DNA is all that survives: 45 bases in frame from base 1. Between the V and J ends, shortened by 7 bases and 3 bases respectively, the junction contains 17 bases.

In this chain, TRBV27 is recombined with TRBJ2-3; a weak D assignment points to TRBD2 (5 bases agree). This TCR came from a man older than 75 in good health. Sequenced material: blood. The DNA sequence is given as TGTGCCAGCACGACGTCCCCGAGGGAGACAGATACGCAGTATTTT. This translates into CASTTSPRETDTQYF.